These 27 T cell receptor beta chains were all obtained from the same sample, sequenced in a study of control samples from healthy donors and cancer patients. Data came from immunoSEQ multiplex PCR; TCRdb stores just in-frame clones and leaves some out. The sample includes 100,000 to 150,000 clones, nearly 90% of them seen just once. The sample was blood. The source of these receptors is a man aged 50 to 59 in good health.

About this clone itself: A read error may produce the germline difference seen at one junction end. The gene calls are TRBV6-6 and TRBJ1-6; 7 bases are shared with TRBD1. CDR3 length equals 20 residues. CDR1 is MNHNY and CDR2 is SVGAGI in the germline V gene (reference sequence). The CDR3 reads CASSYYSTGQGVSYNSPLHF. The CDR3 nucleotides read TGTGCCAGCAGCTACTATTCGACAGGGCAAGGGGTCTCCTATAATTCACCCCTCCACTTT.

V usage is TRBV19 and J usage is TRBJ2-7; maybe TRBD1 (7 bases). Germline V gene sequence: CDR1 LNHDA, CDR2 SQIVND (reference sequence). The CDR3 spans 15 residues. V shed 5 bases and J shed 0 bases, with 14 bases lying between them. The CDR3 DNA sequence: TGTGCCAGTAGTCCCGTGCGGGACAGCTCCTACGAGCAGTACTTC. Translation: CASSPVRDSSYEQYF.

The gene calls are TRBV2 and TRBJ2-5; TRBD2 aligns across 11 bases. The CDR3 is made up of 16 amino acids. Germline lookup yields CDR1 SNHLY and CDR2 FYNNEI. With 6 bases clipped from V and 1 base from J, the junction kept 7 bases outside the gene matches. CDR3 amino acids: CASRETSGVIQETQYF. The CDR3 DNA follows: TGTGCCAGCAGGGAGACTAGCGGGGTAATCCAAGAGACCCAGTACTTC.

The chain carries TRBV9 and TRBJ2-3; 10 nucleotides line up with TRBD2. CDR3 length equals 16 residues. Germline V gene data show CDR1 as SGDLS and CDR2 as YYNGEE. After removal of 4 bases from V and 1 base from J, the junction contained 6 bases not matched to a gene. The CDR3 region is CASSKRGGPGTDTQYF. The CDR3 region has the DNA TGTGCCAGCAGCAAGCGGGGGGGACCCGGCACAGATACGCAGTATTTT.

V usage is TRBV5-1 and J usage is TRBJ2-5; 7 bases agree with TRBD1. Unmatched junction bases numbered 1, after V lost 2 bases and J lost 3 bases. The CDR3 contains 13 residues. Looked up from germline, CDR1 is SGHRS and CDR2 is YFSETQ. CDR3 amino acids: CASSLDREETQYF. As DNA, the CDR3 is TGCGCCAGCAGCTTAGACAGGGAAGAGACCCAGTACTTC.

By its share, this clone is medium-sized. The chain combines TRBV13 with TRBJ2-7; TRBD2 matches 10 bases. V shed 2 bases and J 7 bases; nucleotides not matched to a gene: 8. This CDR3 has 15 residues. Germline-derived CDR1 and CDR2 are PRHDT and FYEKMQ (reference sequence). The CDR3 DNA follows: TGTGCCAGCAGCTTAAGGCTAGCGGGAGCGGATGAGCAGTACTTC. Translated, it gives CASSLRLAGADEQYF.

The rearrangement uses TRBV5-1 and TRBJ2-6, with D tentatively TRBD2 (6 bases). V was clipped by 7 bases and J by 0 bases, with 11 bases between them. Germline loops: CDR1 SGHRS, CDR2 YFSETQ. The CDR3 sequence is 15 residues long. CDR3 region: CASGRGASGANVLTF. In DNA, the CDR3 is TGCGCCAGCGGCCGCGGGGCCTCTGGGGCCAACGTCCTGACTTTC.

The rearrangement uses TRBV25-1 and TRBJ1-1; possible D gene TRBD1, 5 bases. V was trimmed by 5 bases and J by 2 bases, leaving 9 bases between them. Germline CDR1 MGHDK, CDR2 SYGVNS. The CDR3 is made up of 13 amino acids. In DNA, the CDR3 is TGTGCCAGCAGTAGGGGAAGAAACACTGAAGCTTTCTTT. Residues: CASSRGRNTEAFF.

This clone was seen a few times. The V and J genes are TRBV13 and TRBJ2-3; the match to TRBD2 covers 15 bases. V trimming: 4 bases; J trimming: 7 bases; junction bases outside the gene matches: 9. This CDR3 is 17 amino acids long. CDR1 is PRHDT and CDR2 is FYEKMQ in the germline V gene (reference sequence). The CDR3 sequence is CASSSQPGLAGGHTQYF. In nucleotides, the CDR3 is TGTGCCAGCAGCTCGCAACCGGGACTAGCGGGGGGTCATACGCAGTATTTT.

The DNA of the CDR3 is TGTGCCAGCAGTCGAGGACAGGGACGGGGCTACACCTTC. Its protein is CASSRGQGRGYTF. The genes are TRBV5-8 and TRBJ1-2, with 8 bases identical to TRBD1. The CDR3 covers 13 residues. The germline CDR1 and CDR2 sequences are SGHTS and YDEGEE. Trimming removed 5 bases from V and 8 bases from J; junction bases left unmatched: 8.

This sequence joins TRBV5-1 and TRBJ1-2; a weak D match, TRBD1 (6 bases). CDR3 size: 13 residues. V lost 4 bases, J lost 8 bases, and 15 bases lay in between. Germline V CDR1 and CDR2: SGHRS, YFSETQ. CDR3 region: CASSPQGRDGYTF. The CDR3 DNA is TGCGCCAGCAGCCCGCAGGGGAGGGACGGCTACACCTTC.

This sequence joins TRBV5-1 and TRBJ2-7; D is uncertain. V lost 0 bases, J lost 4 bases, and 17 bases lay in between. Germline lookup yields CDR1 SGHRS and CDR2 YFSETQ. The CDR3 has 16 amino acids. The CDR3 protein is CASSLVPGQTIYEQYF. The CDR3 region has the DNA TGCGCCAGCAGCTTGGTGCCGGGCCAAACCATTTACGAGCAGTACTTC.

V usage is TRBV4-1 and J usage is TRBJ2-7; 9 nucleotides agree with TRBD1. This CDR3 is built from 16 residues. Germline V gives CDR1 MGHRA, CDR2 YSYEKL. V lost 4 bases and J lost 3; bases outside the gene matches: 10. CDR3 protein: CASSLATGGLYYEQYF. The CDR3 DNA follows: TGCGCCAGCAGCCTCGCCACAGGGGGCCTTTACTACGAGCAGTACTTC.

The chain couples TRBV7-9 to TRBJ1-5; D is undetermined. V was clipped by 2 bases and J by 1 base, with 12 bases between them. Germline-derived CDR1 and CDR2 are SEHNR and FQNEAQ (reference sequence). There are 16 residues in the CDR3. Here the CDR3 DNA reads TGTGCCAGCAGCTTATCGGGAAGAGGAAGCAATCAGCCCCAGCATTTT. It is translated as CASSLSGRGSNQPQHF.

The chain joins TRBV28 to TRBJ2-5; D remains ambiguous. In germline, CDR1 is MDHEN, CDR2 SYDVKM. The CDR3 is 12 amino acids. V was cut by 6 bases and J by 4 bases, with 9 bases left in between. The CDR3 region has the DNA TGTGCCAGCAGAGCCCTGGTAGAGACCCAGTACTTC. Residues: CASRALVETQYF.

The chain is built from TRBV7-9 and TRBJ1-2, with D perhaps matching TRBD1 (5 bases). This CDR3 is 15 amino acids long. Germline CDR1 reads SEHNR; CDR2 reads FQNEAQ (reference sequence). Trimming left V 1 base short and J 4 bases short, with 13 bases between. CDR3 sequence: CASSLVEGRFYGYTF. The CDR3 DNA follows: TGTGCCAGCAGCTTAGTCGAGGGGCGGTTCTATGGCTACACCTTC.

This clone has only a few counts. The rearrangement uses TRBV11-2 and TRBJ1-3; 7 bases match TRBD1. The CDR3 has 15 amino acids. The germline CDR1 and CDR2 sequences are SGHAT and FQNNGV. Trimming cost V 5 bases and J 2 bases; bases outside gene matches: 6. The CDR3 region has the DNA TGTGCCAGCAGCCCTGGACAGGAGACTGGAAACACCATATATTTT. Amino acid sequence: CASSPGQETGNTIYF.

This sequence joins TRBV10-3 and TRBJ1-2, with D maybe TRBD1 (6 bases). V lost 4 bases to trimming and J lost 6 bases, with 12 bases between them. CDR3 length equals 13 residues. The germline V gene encodes CDR1 ENHRY and CDR2 SYGVKD. CDR3 sequence (DNA): TGTGCCATCAGTGGGTCAGGGGTTAATGGCTACACCTTC. It yields the protein CAISGSGVNGYTF.

J is TRBJ2-2 and V is TRBV28; 8 positions agree with TRBD2. The CDR3 runs 14 residues. Germline V CDR1 and CDR2: MDHEN, SYDVKM. Trimming took 10 bases from V and 2 from J; bases not matched to a gene: 6. In DNA, the CDR3 is TGTGCCACACACGGGACTAGTAACACCGGGGAGCTGTTTTTT. This codes for CATHGTSNTGELFF.

The V call is TRBV27, the J call TRBJ2-4; the match to TRBD1 covers 9 bases. Germline V gene lookup returns CDR1 MNHEY and CDR2 SMNVEV (reference sequence). Losses at the gene ends were 3 bases for V and 4 bases for J; bases not matched to a gene: 10. The CDR3 covers 17 residues. The CDR3 nucleotides read TGTGCCAGCAGTTTCCTCCAAACAGGGGGCGTGAAAAACATTCAGTACTTC. It translates to CASSFLQTGGVKNIQYF.

The rearrangement uses TRBV6-7 and TRBJ2-1, with D possibly TRBD2 on 6 matching bases. TRBV6-7 is recorded as an ORF, its role being uncertain. Trimming took 0 bases from V and 4 from J, leaving 13 bases between them. This CDR3 has 16 amino acids. CDR3 sequence reads: CASSYSRGLIYNEQFF. CDR3 in DNA: TGTGCCAGCAGTTACTCGAGGGGACTGATTTACAATGAGCAGTTCTTC.

The V call is TRBV25-1, the J call TRBJ1-1; D gene ambiguous. Germline CDR1 is MGHDK and CDR2 is SYGVNS. V dropped 6 bases and J dropped 7 bases, with 21 bases sitting between them. The CDR3 runs 15 residues. The DNA for the CDR3 is TGTGCCAGCAGCTCTCCTCTGCGGGGTAAGGTTGAAGCTTTCTTT. Translation: CASSSPLRGKVEAFF.

V and J are TRBV4-1 and TRBJ1-6; 7 bases match TRBD1. Trimming cost V 1 base and J 8 bases; bases outside gene matches: 5. This CDR3 is built from 15 residues. The germline gives CDR1 MGHRA, CDR2 YSYEKL. The CDR3 loop is CASSQAGQGDSPLHF. The CDR3, as DNA: TGCGCCAGCAGCCAAGCGGGTCAGGGGGATTCACCCCTCCACTTT.

V and J are TRBV6-1 and TRBJ2-7; 9 bases fit TRBD1. With V trimmed by 3 bases and J by 6 bases, 6 bases remained unmatched. CDR1 and CDR2 from the germline V gene are MNHNS and SASEGT. This CDR3 contains 14 residues. The CDR3 here is CASSDRDRVGEQYF. Here the CDR3 DNA reads TGTGCCAGCAGTGACCGGGACAGGGTAGGCGAGCAGTACTTC.

In nucleotides, the CDR3 is TGCGCCAGCAGCGCACAGACAGGGGGCGCGACGGGCTACACCTTC. It encodes CASSAQTGGATGYTF. The chain uses TRBV5-1 and TRBJ1-2, with TRBD1 matching 10 bases. The CDR3 runs to 15 residues. Trimming took 4 bases from V and 8 from J; bases not matched to a gene: 11. The germline V gene encodes CDR1 SGHRS and CDR2 YFSETQ.

The chain has TRBV24-1 and TRBJ1-1, with 8 nucleotides matching TRBD1. CDR1 is KGHDR and CDR2 is SFDVKD in the germline V gene. CDR3 length: 13 amino acids. Trimming took 2 bases from V and 8 from J; bases not matched to a gene: 3. The CDR3, as DNA: TGTGCCACCAGTGATTACCGGGACAGGGAAGCTTTCTTT. This gives the protein CATSDYRDREAFF.

The V call is TRBV14, the J call TRBJ2-2; 8 bases are shared with TRBD1. This CDR3 is built from 16 residues. Germline-derived CDR1 and CDR2 are SGHDN and FVKESK. The V segment lost 2 bases and the J segment 4 bases; nucleotides outside the gene matches: 6. In DNA form, the CDR3 reads TGTGCCAGCAGCCAATACCAGGGGGCGGGCACCGGGGAGCTGTTTTTT. This gives the protein CASSQYQGAGTGELFF.